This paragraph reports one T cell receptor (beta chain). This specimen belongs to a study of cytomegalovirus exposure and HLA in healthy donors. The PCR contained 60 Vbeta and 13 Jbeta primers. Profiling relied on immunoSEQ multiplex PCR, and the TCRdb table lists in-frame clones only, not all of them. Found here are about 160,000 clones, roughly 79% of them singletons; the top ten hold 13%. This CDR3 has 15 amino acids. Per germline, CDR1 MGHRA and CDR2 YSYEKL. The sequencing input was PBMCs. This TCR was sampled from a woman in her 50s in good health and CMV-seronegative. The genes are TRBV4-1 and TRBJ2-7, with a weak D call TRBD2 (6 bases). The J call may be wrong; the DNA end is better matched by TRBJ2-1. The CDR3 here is CASSQDPVSGNEQFF. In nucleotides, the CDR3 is TGCGCCAGCAGCCAAGATCCGGTTAGCGGCAATGAGCAGTTCTTC.